This T cell receptor (beta chain) comes out of a study of a mutant IDH1 vaccine in newly diagnosed glioma. This clone occurred once. Antigen unknown. The time point was: week 5, during vaccination. In the vaccine, a single dose held 300 ug of the mutant IDH1 20-mer peptide, along with topical imiquimod. Using immunoSEQ multiplex PCR, the repertoire was profiled, and TCRdb retains in-frame clones only, with some absent. The table records 9,500 to 12,000 clones, 87% of them present only once. This TCR was recovered from a woman aged 40 to 55 with glioma. Some clones in this sample may be carry-over from other donors' samples. The material was PBMCs, obtained from a glioma patient whose treatment included an IDH1 peptide vaccine.

The CDR3 protein is CASSGQGGNEKLFF. For the CDR3, the DNA is TGTGCCAGCAGCGGACAGGGCGGGAATGAAAAACTGTTTTTT. The chain combines TRBV11-1 with TRBJ1-4, with TRBD1 matching over 8 bases. The V gene end was trimmed by 5 bases and the J gene end by 5 bases; junction bases not matched to a gene: 4. CDR1 is SGHAT, CDR2 FQDESV, per germline (reference sequence). The CDR3 is made up of 14 amino acids.